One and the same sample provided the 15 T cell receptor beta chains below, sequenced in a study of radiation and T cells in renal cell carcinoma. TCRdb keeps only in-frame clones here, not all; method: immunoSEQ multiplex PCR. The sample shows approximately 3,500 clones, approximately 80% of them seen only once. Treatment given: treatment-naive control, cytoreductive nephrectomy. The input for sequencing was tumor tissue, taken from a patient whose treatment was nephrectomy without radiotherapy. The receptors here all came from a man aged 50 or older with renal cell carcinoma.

Here the CDR3 DNA reads TGCGCCAGCAGCTGGGGGGCGGGGGAGACCTACGAGCAGTACTTC. The encoded protein is CASSWGAGETYEQYF. The V gene is TRBV5-1, the J gene TRBJ2-7; D may be TRBD2 (7 bases). The CDR3 length is 15 residues. Between the trimmed V and J ends, which lost 3 bases and 2 bases, there was a span of 15 bases. Germline CDR1 SGHRS, CDR2 YFSETQ.

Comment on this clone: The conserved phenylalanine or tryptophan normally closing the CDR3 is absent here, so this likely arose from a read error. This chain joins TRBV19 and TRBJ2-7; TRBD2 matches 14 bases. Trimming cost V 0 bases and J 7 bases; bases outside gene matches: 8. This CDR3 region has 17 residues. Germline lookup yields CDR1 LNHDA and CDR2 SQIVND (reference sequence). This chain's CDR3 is CASSIDGTSGSPREQYL. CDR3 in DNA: TGTGCCAGTAGTATAGATGGGACTAGCGGGAGCCCCCGGGAGCAGTACTTA.

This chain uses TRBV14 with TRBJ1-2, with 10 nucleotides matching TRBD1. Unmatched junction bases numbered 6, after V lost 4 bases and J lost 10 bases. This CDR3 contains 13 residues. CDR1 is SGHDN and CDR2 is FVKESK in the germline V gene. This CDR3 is CASSPGTGVAYTF. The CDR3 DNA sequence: TGTGCCAGCAGCCCCGGGACAGGGGTGGCCTACACCTTC.

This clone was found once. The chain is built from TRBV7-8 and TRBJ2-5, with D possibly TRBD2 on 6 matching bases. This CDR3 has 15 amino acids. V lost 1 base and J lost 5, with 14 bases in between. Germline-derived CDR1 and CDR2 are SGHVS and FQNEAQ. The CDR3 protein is CASSLVGGLGETQYF. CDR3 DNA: TGTGCCAGCAGCTTAGTCGGGGGTCTGGGGGAGACCCAGTACTTC.

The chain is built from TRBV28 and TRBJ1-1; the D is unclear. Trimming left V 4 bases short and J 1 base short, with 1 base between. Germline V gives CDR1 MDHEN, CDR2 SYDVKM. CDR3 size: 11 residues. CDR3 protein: CASSWNTEAFF. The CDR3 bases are TGTGCCAGCAGTTGGAACACTGAAGCTTTCTTT. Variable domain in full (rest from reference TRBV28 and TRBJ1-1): DVKVTQSSRYLVKRTGEKVFLECVQDMDHENMFWYRQDPGLGLRLIYFSYDVKMKEKGDIPEGYSVSREKKERFSLILESASTNQTSMYLCASSWNTEAFFGQGTRLTVV.

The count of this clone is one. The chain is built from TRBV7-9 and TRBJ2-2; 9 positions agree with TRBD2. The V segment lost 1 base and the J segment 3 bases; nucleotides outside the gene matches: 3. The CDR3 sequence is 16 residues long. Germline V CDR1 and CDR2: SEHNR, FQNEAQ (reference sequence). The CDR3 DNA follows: TGTGCCAGCAGCTTAGTGGCTAGCGGGGACACCGGGGAGCTGTTTTTT. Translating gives CASSLVASGDTGELFF.

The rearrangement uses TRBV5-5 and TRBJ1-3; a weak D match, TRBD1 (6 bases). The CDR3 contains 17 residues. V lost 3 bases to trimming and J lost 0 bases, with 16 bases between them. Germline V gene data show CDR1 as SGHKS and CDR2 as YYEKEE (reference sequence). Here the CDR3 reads CASSSLRTAYSGNTIYF. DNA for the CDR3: TGTGCCAGCAGCTCTTTGAGGACAGCTTACTCTGGAAACACCATATATTTT. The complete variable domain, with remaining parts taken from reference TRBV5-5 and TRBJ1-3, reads DAGVTQSPTHLIKTRGQQVTLRCSPISGHKSVSWYQQVLGQGPQFIFQYYEKEERGRGNFPDRFSARQFPNYSSELNVNALLLGDSALYLCASSSLRTAYSGNTIYFGEGSWLTVV.

The DNA for the CDR3 is TGTGCCATCAGTGACCTCGACAGGCGGCAGACCCAGTACTTC. It translates to CAISDLDRRQTQYF. This sequence joins TRBV10-3 and TRBJ2-5; D possibly corresponds to TRBD1 (6 bases). The V and J ends lost 3 bases and 6 bases respectively, with 14 bases between them. The CDR3 is 14 amino acids. Germline loops: CDR1 ENHRY, CDR2 SYGVKD.

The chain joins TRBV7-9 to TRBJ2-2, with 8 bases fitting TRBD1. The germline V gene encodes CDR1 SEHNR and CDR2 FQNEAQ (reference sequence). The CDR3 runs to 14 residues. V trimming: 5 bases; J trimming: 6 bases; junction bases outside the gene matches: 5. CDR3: CASSTRTGPGELFF. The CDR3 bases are TGTGCCAGCAGCACGCGGACAGGGCCCGGGGAGCTGTTTTTT.

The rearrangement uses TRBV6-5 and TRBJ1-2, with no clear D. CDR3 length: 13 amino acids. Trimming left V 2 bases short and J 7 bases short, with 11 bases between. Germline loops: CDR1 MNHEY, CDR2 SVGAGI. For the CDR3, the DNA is TGTGCCAGCAGTTACGGGCCGGACGGTGGCTACACCTTC. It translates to CASSYGPDGGYTF.

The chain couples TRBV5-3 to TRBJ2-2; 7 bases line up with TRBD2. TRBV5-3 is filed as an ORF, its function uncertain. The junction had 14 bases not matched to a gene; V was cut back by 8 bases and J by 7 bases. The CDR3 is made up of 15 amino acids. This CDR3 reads CASSGEGESHGELFF. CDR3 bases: TGTGCCAGCAGCGGGGAAGGGGAGTCCCACGGGGAGCTGTTTTTT.

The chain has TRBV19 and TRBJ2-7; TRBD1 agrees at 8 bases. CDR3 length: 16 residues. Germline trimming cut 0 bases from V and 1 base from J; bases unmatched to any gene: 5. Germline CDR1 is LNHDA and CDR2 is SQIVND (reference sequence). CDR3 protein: CASSIEATGASYEQYF. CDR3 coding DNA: TGTGCCAGTAGTATAGAGGCGACAGGGGCATCCTACGAGCAGTACTTC.

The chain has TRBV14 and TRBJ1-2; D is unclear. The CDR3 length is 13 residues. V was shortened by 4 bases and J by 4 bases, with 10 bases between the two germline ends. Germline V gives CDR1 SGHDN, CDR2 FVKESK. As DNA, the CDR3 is TGTGCCAGCAGCCCATGGACGGTCTATGGCTACACCTTC. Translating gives CASSPWTVYGYTF.

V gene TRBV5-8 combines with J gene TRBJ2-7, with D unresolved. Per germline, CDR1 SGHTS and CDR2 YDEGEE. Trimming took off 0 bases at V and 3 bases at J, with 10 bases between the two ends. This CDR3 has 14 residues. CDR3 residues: CASSLDSLFYEQYF. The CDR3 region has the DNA TGTGCCAGCAGCTTGGACAGCCTCTTCTACGAGCAGTACTTC.

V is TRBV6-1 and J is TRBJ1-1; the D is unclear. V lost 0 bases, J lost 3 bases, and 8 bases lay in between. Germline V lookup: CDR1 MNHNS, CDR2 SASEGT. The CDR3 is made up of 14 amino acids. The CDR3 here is CASSEAGRYTEAFF. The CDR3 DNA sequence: TGTGCCAGCAGTGAAGCGGGAAGGTACACTGAAGCTTTCTTT.